These 20 T cell receptor beta chains originate from one sample sequenced in a study of blood T cell repertoires in COVID-19. Assay: immunoSEQ multiplex PCR; the TCRdb copy retains only in-frame clones and omits some. The sample includes some 23,000 clones, 70% to 90% of them seen just once. Sequenced: peripheral blood. These receptors were collected from a human donor with active COVID-19. The donor label of this sample is uncertain.

V and J are TRBV4-3 and TRBJ2-3, with D tentatively TRBD2 (6 bases). V was clipped by 0 bases and J by 0 bases, with 13 bases between them. CDR3 length: 17 residues. Germline-derived CDR1 and CDR2 are LGHNA and YSLEER. The CDR3 spells CASSQDRSGTSTDTQYF. The CDR3 bases are TGCGCCAGCAGCCAAGATCGCTCCGGGACTAGCACAGATACGCAGTATTTT.

The rearrangement uses TRBV30 and TRBJ2-3; 9 bases are shared with TRBD2. Trimming cost V 3 bases and J 2 bases; bases outside gene matches: 6. Germline loops: CDR1 GTSNPN, CDR2 SVGIG (reference sequence). This CDR3 has 15 amino acids. For the CDR3, the DNA is TGTGCCTGGAGCCGGACTAGCGCGTTCACAGATACGCAGTATTTT. Protein: CAWSRTSAFTDTQYF.

The rearrangement joins TRBV19 to TRBJ2-3, with TRBD1 matching 7 bases. Germline values: CDR1 LNHDA, CDR2 SQIVND (reference sequence). The J segment lost 2 bases and the V segment lost 5 bases, leaving 7 bases of the junction unmatched. The CDR3 length is 15 residues. The DNA of the CDR3 is TGTGCCAGTAGTCCGAGGACAGGAGCCACAGATACGCAGTATTTT. Translated, it gives CASSPRTGATDTQYF.

This chain connects TRBV4-2 to TRBJ2-5; the D gene is possibly TRBD1 (5 bases). Trimming removed 4 bases from V and 5 bases from J, with 17 bases in between. CDR1 and CDR2 from the germline V gene are LGHNA and YNFKEQ. The CDR3 loop spans 15 amino acids. The CDR3 is CASSLTGSWGETQYF. CDR3 bases: TGTGCCAGCAGCCTGACCGGGTCCTGGGGCGAGACCCAGTACTTC.

This chain links TRBV12-5 with TRBJ2-5, with TRBD1 identical over 8 bases. The CDR3 covers 17 residues. Germline CDR1 reads LGHNT; CDR2 reads FRNRAP. With V trimmed by 1 base and J by 2 bases, 9 bases remained unmatched. The CDR3 sequence: CASGLALQGAGQETQYF. The CDR3, as DNA: TGTGCTAGTGGTTTGGCTCTTCAGGGGGCCGGTCAAGAGACCCAGTACTTC.

The rearrangement joins TRBV6-6 to TRBJ2-3; D may be TRBD2 (6 bases). This CDR3 has 12 amino acids. Per the germline V gene, CDR1 is MNHNY and CDR2 is SVGAGI (reference sequence). V dropped 6 bases and J dropped 7 bases, with 11 bases sitting between them. The DNA for the CDR3 is TGTGCCAGCAGGCCCGGGAGCAATACGCAGTATTTT. This gives the protein CASRPGSNTQYF.

CDR3 sequence reads: CASSHKAGQETQYF. CDR3 bases: TGTGCCAGTAGTCATAAAGCGGGACAAGAGACCCAGTACTTC. V and J are TRBV19 and TRBJ2-5; 7 bases are a match to TRBD2. Trimming cost V 5 bases and J 2 bases; bases outside gene matches: 5. Germline V gene sequence: CDR1 LNHDA, CDR2 SQIVND (reference sequence). The CDR3 runs 14 residues.

The rearrangement uses TRBV24-1 and TRBJ2-1; 9 nucleotides line up with TRBD2. Germline V gives CDR1 KGHDR, CDR2 SFDVKD. With V trimmed by 5 bases and J by 7 bases, 8 bases remained unmatched. The CDR3 sequence is 15 residues long. The CDR3 DNA sequence: TGTGCCACCAGTGCAAGGCGGGAGGGAATGAATGAGCAGTTCTTC. Translation: CATSARREGMNEQFF.

Regarding this clone: The junction departs from the called germline gene at one end, perhaps through a read error. V gene TRBV7-7 combines with J gene TRBJ2-2, with 10 bases lining up with TRBD1. CDR3 length equals 17 residues. Per the germline V gene, CDR1 is SSHAT and CDR2 is FNYEAQ (reference sequence). CDR3 loop: CASSPATGQGRAGELFF. CDR3 DNA sequence: TGTGCTAGCAGCCCGGCAACGGGACAGGGGAGGGCCGGGGAGCTGTTTTTT.

The V gene is TRBV5-1, the J gene TRBJ2-2; D ambiguous. The CDR3 has 13 amino acids. V shed 4 bases and J shed 6 bases, with 10 bases lying between them. The germline V gene encodes CDR1 SGHRS and CDR2 YFSETQ. The CDR3 loop reads CASSPVPAGELFF. CDR3 DNA: TGCGCCAGCAGCCCCGTACCGGCCGGGGAGCTGTTTTTT.

This chain connects TRBV12-3 or TRBV12-4 to TRBJ1-4; weak D call: TRBD1 (6 bases). The V and J ends lost 6 bases and 14 bases respectively, with 16 bases between them. The CDR3 loop spans 12 amino acids. This CDR3 reads CASRIEQGTLFF. For the CDR3, the DNA is TGTGCCAGCAGGATCGAACAGGGTACCCTGTTTTTT.

This chain joins TRBV14 and TRBJ2-2; the match to TRBD2 covers 7 bases. In germline, CDR1 is SGHDN, CDR2 FVKESK. The CDR3 has 14 amino acids. V trimming: 3 bases; J trimming: 6 bases; junction bases outside the gene matches: 4. The CDR3 region is CASSQGLISGELFF. The DNA for the CDR3 is TGTGCCAGCAGCCAGGGACTAATCTCCGGGGAGCTGTTTTTT. The full variable domain, with the rest looked up from reference TRBV14 and TRBJ2-2, is EAGVTQFPSHSVIEKGQTVTLRCDPISGHDNLYWYRRVMGKEIKFLLHFVKESKQDESGMPNNRFLAERTGGTYSTLKVQPAELEDSGVYFCASSQGLISGELFFGEGSRLTVL.

The gene calls are TRBV29-1 and TRBJ2-7; the match to TRBD2 covers 9 bases. The CDR3 contains 13 residues. The V segment lost 7 bases and the J segment 5 bases; nucleotides outside the gene matches: 9. The germline V gene encodes CDR1 SQVTM and CDR2 ANQGSEA. CDR3 sequence: CSAVGREGDEQYF. The CDR3, as DNA: TGCAGCGCCGTCGGGCGGGAGGGTGACGAGCAGTACTTC.

The V gene is TRBV19, the J gene TRBJ2-1, with D tentatively TRBD2 (6 bases). CDR1 is LNHDA, CDR2 SQIVND, per germline (reference sequence). Trimming cost V 6 bases and J 0 bases, with 15 bases left between them. The CDR3 has 16 amino acids. CDR3 protein: CASRDYSGPSYNEQFF. CDR3 DNA: TGTGCCAGTAGGGACTATAGCGGTCCCTCCTACAATGAGCAGTTCTTC.

The V gene is TRBV5-1, the J gene TRBJ1-4; D is possibly TRBD1 (5 bases). Germline values: CDR1 SGHRS, CDR2 YFSETQ. The CDR3 length is 14 residues. V lost 1 base, J lost 7 bases, and 11 bases lay in between. CDR3 sequence: CASSLQGGSEKLFF. As DNA, the CDR3 is TGCGCCAGCAGCTTGCAGGGTGGTAGTGAAAAACTGTTTTTT.

This clone came up once. The chain couples TRBV5-5 to TRBJ1-3; 7 nucleotides agree with TRBD1. Germline V gene data show CDR1 as SGHKS and CDR2 as YYEKEE (reference sequence). J lost 0 bases, V lost 3 bases, and 9 bases had no gene match. CDR3 length equals 17 residues. The CDR3 here is CASSSSPGTASGNTIYF. The CDR3 nucleotides are TGTGCCAGCAGCTCTTCACCTGGGACAGCCTCTGGAAACACCATATATTTT. The variable domain in full, with the rest retrieved from reference TRBV5-5 and TRBJ1-3, is DAGVTQSPTHLIKTRGQQVTLRCSPISGHKSVSWYQQVLGQGPQFIFQYYEKEERGRGNFPDRFSARQFPNYSSELNVNALLLGDSALYLCASSSSPGTASGNTIYFGEGSWLTVV.

V and J are TRBV7-9 and TRBJ2-3; a weak D match, TRBD2 (5 bases). This CDR3 is 15 amino acids long. Trimming cost V 2 bases and J 0 bases, with 9 bases left between them. The V gene's germline CDR1 is SEHNR and CDR2 FQNEAQ (reference sequence). The CDR3 loop reads CASSLRRGSTDTQYF. The CDR3 DNA sequence: TGTGCCAGCAGCTTAAGACGGGGAAGCACAGATACGCAGTATTTT.

The chain links TRBV27 to TRBJ2-7; D uncertain. Germline CDR1 reads MNHEY; CDR2 reads SMNVEV (reference sequence). This CDR3 spans 14 amino acids. The V gene lost 1 base and the J gene lost 3 bases, with 10 bases spanning the gap. In DNA form, the CDR3 reads TGTGCCAGCAGTTTATATGGCGGCGTCTACGAGCAGTACTTC. Its translation: CASSLYGGVYEQYF.

The V and J genes are TRBV1 and TRBJ2-7; no check of the table's D call, TRBD1, against the DNA was made. TRBV1 constitutes a pseudogene. The CDR3 consists of 16 residues. The CDR3 nucleotides read TGCACCAGCAGCCAAGAAATCCCTTTCAGGGTTGGGGAGCAGTACTTC. Protein sequence: CTSSQEIPFRVGEQYF.

The V gene is TRBV12-2, the J gene TRBJ2-2; whether TRBD2, the table's D call, matches the DNA was not checked. TRBV12-2 is listed as a pseudogene. This CDR3 comprises 13 residues. The CDR3 DNA is TGTGCAAGTCGCCGGGGGGTGCGCGGGGAGCTGTTTTTT. Its protein product is CASRRGVRGELFF.